The 26 T cell receptor beta chains reported below all come from one sample, sequenced in a study of blood T cell repertoires in COVID-19. Clones were sequenced by immunoSEQ multiplex PCR, and TCRdb holds only the in-frame ones, with some missing. Of 80,000 or so clones listed, approximately 82% are singletons. Sequencing input: peripheral blood. The receptors stem from a woman between 70 and 85 years old with acute or convalescent COVID-19.

The sample holds a few counts of this clone. The chain carries TRBV7-9 and TRBJ2-1; TRBD2 agrees at 10 bases. The CDR3 sequence is 18 residues long. V gave up 1 base and J gave up 3 bases; unmatched junction bases: 9. Germline-derived CDR1 and CDR2 are SEHNR and FQNEAQ (reference sequence). DNA for the CDR3: TGTGCCAGCAGCTTAGGTTTCCGGACTAGCGGCATCTACAATGAGCAGTTCTTC. Its translation is CASSLGFRTSGIYNEQFF.

This clone was seen just once. The chain recombines TRBV18 with TRBJ1-2; D gene uncertain. The CDR3 loop spans 16 amino acids. Per germline, CDR1 KGHSH and CDR2 LQKENI. Between the trimmed V and J ends, which lost 0 bases and 3 bases, there was a span of 14 bases. In DNA, the CDR3 is TGTGCCAGCTCACCACCGGCAGGCCCCGGCTACTATGGCTACACCTTC. It encodes CASSPPAGPGYYGYTF.

This clone was detected once. V usage is TRBV27 and J usage is TRBJ2-1; D is undetermined. Looked up from germline, CDR1 is MNHEY and CDR2 is SMNVEV (reference sequence). This CDR3 comprises 12 residues. Trimming took 6 bases from V and 4 from J, leaving 7 bases between them. CDR3 bases: TGTGCCAGCAGGATAGCATACAATGAGCAGTTCTTC. Protein product: CASRIAYNEQFF.

The V and J genes are TRBV2 and TRBJ1-2, with a possible D match to TRBD1 (6 bases). The CDR3 spans 14 residues. V shed 6 bases and J shed 2 bases, with 13 bases lying between them. Per germline, CDR1 SNHLY and CDR2 FYNNEI. The CDR3 DNA sequence: TGTGCCAGCAGAGCAGGGGCTCTGAACTATGGCTACACCTTC. It translates to CASRAGALNYGYTF.

This sequence joins TRBV27 and TRBJ2-1; 13 bases match TRBD2. This CDR3 is built from 15 residues. Germline values: CDR1 MNHEY, CDR2 SMNVEV (reference sequence). Trimming cost V 5 bases and J 8 bases; bases outside gene matches: 6. The CDR3 coding sequence is TGTGCCAGCAGTCGTGGGACTAGCGGGAACTATGAGCAGTTCTTC. Translation: CASSRGTSGNYEQFF.

The V and J genes are TRBV29-1 and TRBJ1-5; D perhaps matches TRBD1 (5 bases). CDR3 length: 13 amino acids. Trimming took 4 bases from V and 4 from J, leaving 11 bases between them. The germline V gene has CDR1 SQVTM and CDR2 ANQGSEA. CDR3 loop: CSVARGSNQPQHF. The DNA for the CDR3 is TGCAGCGTTGCTAGGGGATCTAATCAGCCCCAGCATTTT.

This clone came up a few times. The CDR3 protein is CASASLAGAGNEQFF. The CDR3, as DNA: TGTGCCAGCGCCTCCTTGGCGGGCGCCGGCAATGAGCAGTTCTTC. V is TRBV7-3 and J is TRBJ2-1; D is perhaps TRBD2 (5 bases). The length of the CDR3 is 15 residues. CDR1 is SGHTA, CDR2 FQGTGA, per germline. With 8 bases removed from V and 6 bases from J, the gap between germline ends came to 20 bases.

V usage is TRBV5-1 and J usage is TRBJ2-7, with TRBD2 matching 12 bases. Unmatched junction bases numbered 8, after V lost 4 bases and J lost 0 bases. This CDR3 is built from 17 residues. Germline V gene sequence: CDR1 SGHRS, CDR2 YFSETQ. The CDR3 loop reads CASSPTWTSGTSYEQYF. The CDR3 nucleotides read TGCGCCAGCAGCCCCACCTGGACTAGCGGGACCTCCTACGAGCAGTACTTC.

J is TRBJ1-6 and V is TRBV21-1. TRBV21-1 is annotated as a pseudogene. The CDR3 is 18 residues long. CDR3 nucleotide sequence: TGTGCCAGCAGCCTTACTGGGGGGGTCGACCCTATAATTCACCCCCTCCACTTT. This sequence encodes CASSLTGGVDPIIHPLHF.

The V and J genes are TRBV25-1 and TRBJ2-3; tentative D call: TRBD2 (6 bases). CDR3 length: 14 residues. Looked up from germline, CDR1 is MGHDK and CDR2 is SYGVNS. V gave up 1 base and J gave up 6 bases, with 11 bases separating them. CDR3 sequence: CASSESRGSDTQYF. CDR3 DNA: TGTGCCAGCAGTGAATCGCGGGGCAGCGATACGCAGTATTTT.

The chain has TRBV7-9 and TRBJ2-7; no firm D call. The CDR3 consists of 11 residues. Germline V gives CDR1 SEHNR, CDR2 FQNEAQ (reference sequence). V was cut by 5 bases and J by 6 bases, with 8 bases left in between. CDR3 nucleotides: TGTGCCAGCAGCGAGCAAACCGAGCAGTACTTC. Its protein is CASSEQTEQYF. Filled out from reference TRBV7-9 and TRBJ2-7, the complete variable domain reads DTGVSQNPRHKITKRGQNVTFRCDPISEHNRLYWYRQTLGQGPEFLTYFQNEAQLEKSRLLSDRFSAERPKGSFSTLEIQRTEQGDSAMYLCASSEQTEQYFGPGTRLTVT.

The genes are TRBV11-2 and TRBJ2-1, with 14 bases identical to TRBD2. The CDR3 sequence is 16 residues long. V gave up 5 bases and J gave up 5 bases; unmatched junction bases: 5. Germline V gene lookup returns CDR1 SGHAT and CDR2 FQNNGV. The CDR3, as DNA: TGTGCCAGCAGCCCCAAGGGACTAGCGGGAGACAATGAGCAGTTCTTC. Protein: CASSPKGLAGDNEQFF.

The CDR3 coding sequence is TGTGCCTGGTCTAGCGGGGGTTACAATGAGCAGTTCTTC. Amino acid sequence: CAWSSGGYNEQFF. The J gene is TRBJ2-1, the V gene TRBV30; 10 bases match TRBD2. Germline V gene data show CDR1 as GTSNPN and CDR2 as SVGIG (reference sequence). V shed 5 bases and J 4 bases; nucleotides not matched to a gene: 2. There are 13 residues in the CDR3.

The table lists this clone with a count of one. The V gene is TRBV15, the J gene TRBJ1-5, with a possible D match to TRBD1 (6 bases). The CDR3 runs to 15 residues. From germline, CDR1 is LNHNV and CDR2 YYDKDF (reference sequence). The V gene lost 1 base and the J gene lost 5 bases, with 12 bases spanning the gap. Here the CDR3 reads CATSRVVPGDQPQHF. The DNA for the CDR3 is TGTGCCACCAGCAGAGTAGTCCCAGGGGATCAGCCCCAGCATTTT.

V gene TRBV6-5 combines with J gene TRBJ1-2; a possible D gene is TRBD1 (5 bases). CDR3 length equals 13 residues. Trimming took 0 bases from V and 8 from J, leaving 10 bases between them. The germline V gene encodes CDR1 MNHEY and CDR2 SVGAGI. The DNA of the CDR3 is TGTGCCAGCAGTTACTCGATACAGGAAGGCTACACCTTC. Its protein is CASSYSIQEGYTF.

This clone was found once. This chain uses TRBV6-5 with TRBJ2-7; the D gene is possibly TRBD2 (5 bases). Germline V gene lookup returns CDR1 MNHEY and CDR2 SVGAGI. Trimming took 0 bases from V and 3 from J, leaving 12 bases between them. CDR3 size: 15 residues. The CDR3 DNA is TGTGCCAGCAGTTACTCAACCGGGGTTGGCTACGAGCAGTACTTC. Translating gives CASSYSTGVGYEQYF.

This rearrangement joins TRBV7-8 to TRBJ1-2; D is unclear. The CDR3 runs to 12 residues. Trimming removed 5 bases from V and 14 bases from J, with 18 bases in between. Looked up from germline, CDR1 is SGHVS and CDR2 is FQNEAQ. CDR3 nucleotides: TGTGCCAGCAGCCAGAACTTGCTTCGGGTGACCTTC. Protein: CASSQNLLRVTF.

The chain joins TRBV3-1 (or the pseudogene TRBV3-2) to TRBJ2-2; 14 bases match TRBD2. CDR3 length equals 18 residues. The germline V gene has CDR1 LGHDT and CDR2 YNNKEL (reference sequence). V lost 6 bases and J lost 0; bases outside the gene matches: 6. The CDR3 sequence is CASRATSGRAPNTGELFF. Written as DNA, the CDR3 is TGTGCCAGCAGGGCGACTAGCGGGAGGGCCCCGAACACCGGGGAGCTGTTTTTT.

The V gene is TRBV11-2, the J gene TRBJ2-1; maybe TRBD2 (6 bases). The CDR3 length is 15 residues. Looked up from germline, CDR1 is SGHAT and CDR2 is FQNNGV. V lost 7 bases and J lost 8, with 21 bases in between. CDR3 coding DNA: TGTGCCAGCACTCTTACTTCGGGGGTAAGGGATGAGCAGTTCTTC. This gives the protein CASTLTSGVRDEQFF.

This clone was seen a single time. J is TRBJ1-4 and V is TRBV27; no clear D gene. CDR1 and CDR2 from the germline V gene are MNHEY and SMNVEV (reference sequence). This CDR3 comprises 14 residues. V lost 3 bases, J lost 8 bases, and 13 bases lay in between. The DNA of the CDR3 is TGTGCCAGCAGTTTCAACAGACCTGGAGAAAAACTGTTTTTT. Its translation is CASSFNRPGEKLFF.

This clone was observed a single time. The CDR3 DNA reads as TGTGCCAGCAGTGCCACAGGGACCGGGGAGCTGTTTTTT. It translates to CASSATGTGELFF. V gene TRBV12-3 or TRBV12-4 combines with J gene TRBJ2-2; D might be TRBD1 (6 bases). The CDR3 is 13 amino acids. V was pared by 5 bases and J by 5 bases, with 9 bases between.

V is TRBV30 and J is TRBJ1-2; tentative D call: TRBD1 (6 bases). Trimming removed 0 bases from V and 8 bases from J, with 19 bases in between. The CDR3 runs to 15 residues. The germline V gene encodes CDR1 GTSNPN and CDR2 SVGIG (reference sequence). The CDR3 here is CAWSVGGVAPRGYTF. The DNA for the CDR3 is TGTGCCTGGAGTGTAGGGGGGGTTGCTCCCCGGGGCTACACCTTC.

In its sample, this clone was seen once. The chain joins TRBV2 to TRBJ2-1; TRBD2 aligns across 14 bases. The junction had 7 bases not matched to a gene; V was cut back by 3 bases and J by 0 bases. The CDR3 covers 19 residues. Germline assignment: CDR1 SNHLY and CDR2 FYNNEI. The CDR3 nucleotides are TGTGCCAGCAGTGATCCGGGACTAGCGGGAGATTACTCCTACAATGAGCAGTTCTTC. Translated: CASSDPGLAGDYSYNEQFF.

The rearrangement links TRBV2 to TRBJ2-5; a possible D gene is TRBD2 (6 bases). Germline V lookup: CDR1 SNHLY, CDR2 FYNNEI. V was trimmed by 5 bases and J by 5 bases, leaving 12 bases between them. The CDR3 has 13 amino acids. CDR3 region: CASSLTRPETQYF. CDR3 sequence (DNA): TGTGCCAGCAGTTTGACTAGGCCGGAGACCCAGTACTTC.

The chain links TRBV5-4 to TRBJ2-2; 8 nucleotides line up with TRBD2. CDR1 SGHNT and CDR2 YYREEE come from the germline V gene (reference sequence). Trimming at V came to 1 base and at J to 0 bases, leaving 2 bases not matched to a gene. The CDR3 has 16 residues. CDR3 sequence: CASSLPSGPNTGELFF. The DNA of the CDR3 is TGTGCCAGCAGCTTGCCTAGCGGGCCGAACACCGGGGAGCTGTTTTTT.

The chain combines TRBV19 with TRBJ2-5, with TRBD2 matching 7 bases. CDR3 length: 15 residues. Trimming took 3 bases from V and 4 from J; bases not matched to a gene: 8. Germline V gene lookup returns CDR1 LNHDA and CDR2 SQIVND (reference sequence). The CDR3 bases are TGTGCCAGTAGTATCGGGGGACTACCTGGAGAGACCCAGTACTTC. Its protein product is CASSIGGLPGETQYF.